The 23 T cell receptor beta chains given below trace back to one sample, sequenced in a study of tumor-infiltrating lymphocytes in primary liver carcinoma. Joint extraction of RNA and DNA used about 17-30 mg of bulk tissue that was unsorted. The investigators made TCR beta cDNA from about 500 ng total RNA, using a constant-region primer. Three rounds of nested multiplex PCR with slightly modified ARM-PCR produced TCR beta libraries. PCR rounds one and two used TRBV1-TRBV30 forward primers with a C-beta reverse primer for around 9 cycles each. Each CDR3 protein is one row after TCRdb ran MiXCR on the multiplex PCR reads. The data contain about 130,000 distinct CDR3 sequences, 64% of them singletons. The sequencing input was liver tumor tissue from sampling region 3. Subset noted: tumor region T3, left-lateral pole. The receptor set was obtained from a woman aged 60 to 75 with primary liver carcinoma and hepatitis B virus infection.

This clonotype came up many times. The chain uses TRBV11-3 and TRBJ2-3; no firm D call. The CDR3 consists of 12 residues. V lost 2 bases and J 2 bases, leaving 2 bases between the germline ends. Per the germline V gene, CDR1 is SGHNT and CDR2 is YENEEA. The CDR3 region has the DNA TGTGCCAGCAGCTTACCCACAGATACGCAGTATTTT. The encoded protein is CASSLPTDTQYF.

CDR3 nucleotide sequence: TGTGCCAGCAGTAGTCGAGGGGCCCGGGGTTGGACTGAAGCTTTCTTT. Protein: CASSSRGARGWTEAFF. The chain employs TRBV6-5 and TRBJ1-1; D is possibly TRBD1 (5 bases). Germline CDR1 reads MNHEY; CDR2 reads SVGAGI. The CDR3 spans 16 residues. Trimming took 5 bases from V and 5 from J, leaving 21 bases between them.

This clonotype came up many times. In nucleotides, the CDR3 is TGTGCCAGCAGTCCTCGACAGGGGAGCCAGCCCCAGCATTTT. Residues: CASSPRQGSQPQHF. V usage is TRBV6-1 and J usage is TRBJ1-5; TRBD1 agrees at 8 bases. Germline CDR1 MNHNS, CDR2 SASEGT. The V and J ends lost 5 bases and 7 bases, in that order; junction bases with no gene match: 7. The CDR3 extends over 14 amino acids.

Comment on this clonotype: Since a much larger clone is just one base distant, this may be a read error. The chain uses TRBV7-8 and TRBJ2-1; D uncertain. With 2 bases removed from V and 8 bases from J, the gap between germline ends came to 10 bases. The CDR3 loop spans 13 amino acids. Germline V gene lookup returns CDR1 SGHVS and CDR2 FQNEAQ. The CDR3 protein is CASSLKLIHEQFF. The CDR3 DNA reads TGTGCCAGCAGCTTAAAATTGATCCATGAGCAGTTCTTC.

About this clonotype itself: Mismatch with germline at one junction end may stem from a read error. The chain is built from TRBV5-6 and TRBJ1-1, with D uncertain. Germline-derived CDR1 and CDR2 are SGHDT and YYEEEE. CDR3 length equals 14 residues. The CDR3 region is CAISFWVMNTEAFF. The CDR3 DNA sequence: TGTGCCATCAGCTTCTGGGTAATGAACACTGAAGCTTTCTTT.

The chain couples TRBV29-1 to TRBJ2-7, with D possibly TRBD1 on 5 matching bases. The germline CDR1 and CDR2 sequences are SQVTM and ANQGSEA. This CDR3 is built from 13 residues. In nucleotides, the CDR3 is TGCATTGCTAGGACAAGGGGCGAATACGAGCAGTACTTC. Amino acid sequence: CIARTRGEYEQYF.

A note on this clonotype: It may be a read error: a sequence one base away is much more abundant. The rearrangement links TRBV6-6 to TRBJ1-2; no firm D call. The CDR3 length is 12 residues. Germline V lookup: CDR1 MNHNY, CDR2 SVGAGI (reference sequence). Trimming took 7 bases from V and 2 from J, leaving 8 bases between them. The CDR3 region is CASTPVNYGYTF. The CDR3 DNA sequence: TGTGCCAGCACCCCAGTGAACTATGGCTACACCTTC.

As concerns this clonotype: Since a much larger clone is just one base distant, this may be a read error. The gene calls are TRBV12-3 or TRBV12-4 and TRBJ2-3, with 7 bases aligning to TRBD1. The CDR3 has 12 amino acids. CDR3 DNA: TGTGTCAGCAGGGCACAGGGGAATACGCAGTATTTT. This translates into CVSRAQGNTQYF.

This chain uses TRBV11-2 with TRBJ2-2; possibly TRBD2 for D (7 bases). The germline V gene encodes CDR1 SGHAT and CDR2 FQNNGV. V was pared by 3 bases and J by 13 bases, with 24 bases between. This CDR3 region has 16 residues. CDR3 in amino acids: CASSFRLAGDSRGLFF. The CDR3, as DNA: TGTGCCAGCAGCTTTCGACTGGCGGGAGATTCCAGGGGGCTGTTTTTT.

About this clonotype itself: A clone one base away is much larger, so this may be a read error. This chain joins TRBV7-9 and TRBJ2-1; the D gene is possibly TRBD2 (6 bases). Per the germline V gene, CDR1 is SEHNR and CDR2 is FQNEAQ (reference sequence). The CDR3 totals 13 residues. V was shortened by 8 bases and J by 8 bases, with 16 bases between the two germline ends. This chain's CDR3 is CASAWDFSHEQFF. Here the CDR3 DNA reads TGTGCCAGCGCCTGGGACTTCTCTCATGAGCAGTTCTTC.

V and J are TRBV6-5 and TRBJ1-2; TRBD1 aligns across 8 bases. There are 14 residues in the CDR3. J gave up 7 bases and V 7 bases, and 11 bases lay outside the gene matches. Per the germline V gene, CDR1 is MNHEY and CDR2 is SVGAGI. This chain's CDR3 is CASTTGTGACGYTF. CDR3 DNA sequence: TGTGCCAGCACTACCGGGACAGGCGCGTGTGGCTACACCTTC.

As regards this clonotype: A much larger clone differs by one base, so this may be a read error. This chain connects TRBV10-3 to TRBJ2-1; 7 positions match TRBD1. Germline V gives CDR1 ENHRY, CDR2 SYGVKD. The CDR3 has 13 amino acids. As DNA, the CDR3 is TGTGCCATCAGTGGGAGACAGGGCAATGAGCAGCTCTTC. Its translation is CAISGRQGNEQLF.

The rearrangement uses TRBV7-9 and TRBJ2-3; D unresolved. The CDR3 spans 13 residues. The ends were cut back, 5 bases at V and 0 bases at J, with 6 bases in the middle. Per germline, CDR1 SEHNR and CDR2 FQNEAQ (reference sequence). The CDR3 DNA sequence: TGTGCCAGCAGCCTACATAGCACAGATACGCAGTATTTT. Amino acids: CASSLHSTDTQYF.

Details on this clonotype: One end of the junction varies from germline; a read error may be responsible. The chain joins TRBV7-9 to TRBJ2-3; 10 bases fit TRBD2. The germline V gene encodes CDR1 SEHNR and CDR2 FQNEAQ (reference sequence). The CDR3 runs 16 residues. For the CDR3, the DNA is TGTGCCAGCAGCTTAGTCACTAGCGGGATCACAGGTACGCAGTATTTT. Translated: CASSLVTSGITGTQYF.

With regard to this clonotype: Likely a read error: the CDR3 ends without its conserved phenylalanine or tryptophan. The gene calls are TRBV7-9 and TRBJ2-5, with D unresolved. The germline V gene has CDR1 SEHNR and CDR2 FQNEAQ (reference sequence). Trimming took off 1 base at V and 5 bases at J, with 11 bases between the two ends. The CDR3 sequence is 14 residues long. As DNA, the CDR3 is TGTGCCAGCAGCTTAGAGAGGACGTGGGAGACCCAGTACTAC. Its translation: CASSLERTWETQYY.

Concerning this clonotype itself: This sequence may be a read error, since a much larger clone differs from it by one base. The rearrangement uses TRBV28 and TRBJ2-1; 7 bases agree with TRBD1. Germline values: CDR1 MDHEN, CDR2 SYDVKM. CDR3 length: 16 residues. V trimming: 3 bases; J trimming: 1 base; junction bases outside the gene matches: 6. The CDR3 DNA reads TGTGCCAGCAGTTTTAGTTGGGACAGATCCTACAATGAGCAGTTCTTC. Translating it yields CASSFSWDRSYNEQFF. Together with reference TRBV28 and TRBJ2-1, the CDR3 gives the full variable domain: DVKVTQSSRYLVKRTGEKVFLECVQDMDHENMFWYRQDPGLGLRLIYFSYDVKMKEKGDIPEGYSVSREKKERFSLILESASTNQTSMYLCASSFSWDRSYNEQFFGPGTRLTVL.

The chain's CDR3 is CASSPIPREGTQYF. The CDR3 DNA reads as TGTGCCAGCAGTCCTATCCCTCGTGAAGGTACGCAGTATTTT. The rearrangement joins TRBV6-5 to TRBJ2-3; D not resolved. CDR1 and CDR2 (germline): MNHEY, SVGAGI. The CDR3 is made up of 14 amino acids. The V and J ends lost 5 bases and 8 bases respectively, with 17 bases between them.

This clonotype appeared a single time. This chain links TRBV11-2 with TRBJ2-7; either TRBD1 or TRBD2 may supply D (6 bases each). The CDR3 contains 16 residues. The V gene's germline CDR1 is SGHAT and CDR2 FQNNGV. The CDR3 DNA reads TGTGCTAACAGCTTAGCGTCGGGGGCAGGAGGATACGAGCAGTACTTC. This codes for CANSLASGAGGYEQYF. Drawing the rest from reference TRBV11-2 and TRBJ2-7, the complete variable domain is EAGVAQSPRYKIIEKRQSVAFWCNPISGHATLYWYQQILGQGPKLLIQFQNNGVVDDSQLPKDRFSAERLKGVDSTLKIQPAKLEDSAVYLCANSLASGAGGYEQYFGPGTRLTVT.

This rearrangement joins TRBV5-1 to TRBJ2-1; TRBD1 aligns across 9 bases. This CDR3 is built from 16 residues. After removal of 0 bases from V and 8 bases from J, the junction contained 9 bases not matched to a gene. Germline V lookup: CDR1 SGHRS, CDR2 YFSETQ. For the CDR3, the DNA is TGCGCCAGCAGCTTGGATGGACAGGGGTTGGCCTATGAGCAGTTCTTC. The encoded protein is CASSLDGQGLAYEQFF.

The table lists this clonotype with a count of one. One end of the junction is discordant with germline, which a read error may explain. The chain joins TRBV11-3 to TRBJ2-2; 8 bases are a match to TRBD2. CDR1 and CDR2 from the germline V gene are SGHNT and YENEEA. CDR3 length: 14 amino acids. CDR3 DNA: TGTGACAGCGGGGGAACTTGGGCGACCGGGGAGCTGTTTTTT. It codes for CDSGGTWATGELFF.

Points on this clonotype: This CDR3 fails to terminate in the conserved phenylalanine or tryptophan, so it likely reflects a read error. The chain has TRBV11-2 and TRBJ2-7; D unresolved. This CDR3 region has 14 residues. Germline CDR1 reads SGHAT; CDR2 reads FQNNGV. CDR3 DNA: TGCGCCACCAGCTTAGATCGAGTGTCCGACGAGCAGTACCCC. This translates into CATSLDRVSDEQYP.

The chain joins TRBV7-3 to TRBJ2-1; D is perhaps TRBD2 (6 bases). V was cut by 1 base and J by 5 bases, with 15 bases left in between. This CDR3 region has 16 residues. CDR1 and CDR2 (germline): SGHTA, FQGTGA. CDR3 in DNA: TGTGCCAGCAGCTTAATAACGGCTAGCGCAGACAATGAGCAGTTCTTC. Protein sequence: CASSLITASADNEQFF.

This clonotype was counted only a few times. The rearrangement uses TRBV28 and TRBJ2-7; 11 bases align to TRBD2. The CDR3 is 15 residues long. The V segment lost 6 bases and the J segment 0 bases; nucleotides outside the gene matches: 4. Germline CDR1 and CDR2: MDHEN and SYDVKM. CDR3 residues: CASRGTSGASYEQYF. CDR3 DNA: TGTGCCAGCAGGGGGACTAGCGGCGCCTCCTACGAGCAGTACTTC.